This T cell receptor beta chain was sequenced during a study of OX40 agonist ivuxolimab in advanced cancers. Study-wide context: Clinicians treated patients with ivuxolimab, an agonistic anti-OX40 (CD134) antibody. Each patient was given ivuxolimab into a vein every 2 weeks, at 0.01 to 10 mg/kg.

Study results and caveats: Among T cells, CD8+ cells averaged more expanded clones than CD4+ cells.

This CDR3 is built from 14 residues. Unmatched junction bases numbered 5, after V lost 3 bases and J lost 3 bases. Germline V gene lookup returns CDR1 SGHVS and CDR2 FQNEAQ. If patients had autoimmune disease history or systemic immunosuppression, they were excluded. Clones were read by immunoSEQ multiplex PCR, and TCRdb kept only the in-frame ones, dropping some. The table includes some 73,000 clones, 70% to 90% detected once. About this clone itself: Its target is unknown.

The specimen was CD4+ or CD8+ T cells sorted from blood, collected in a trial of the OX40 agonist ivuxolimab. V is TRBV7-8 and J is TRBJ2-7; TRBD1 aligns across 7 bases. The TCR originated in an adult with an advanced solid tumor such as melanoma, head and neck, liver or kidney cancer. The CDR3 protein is CASSFLGQIYEQYF. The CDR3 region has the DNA TGTGCCAGCAGCTTCTTGGGACAGATCTACGAGCAGTACTTC.